This entry lists 28 T cell receptor beta chains sequenced from one sample in a study of T cells after yellow fever vaccination. TCRdb redid the calling of the 5' RACE reads with MiXCR, one entry per CDR3 protein. The sample has 250,000 to 350,000 distinct CDR3 sequences; around 6.8% are singletons. The material was PBMCs, obtained around 45 days after the first yellow fever vaccination. The receptors here all came from a man between 18 and 29 years old who received the YFV17D yellow fever vaccine.

At least ten counts were recorded for this clonotype. This chain uses TRBV20-1 with TRBJ1-1; D uncertain. Germline CDR1 DFQATT, CDR2 SNEGSKA (reference sequence). The CDR3 spans 13 residues. The ends were cut back, 6 bases at V and 0 bases at J, with 11 bases in the middle. The CDR3 DNA is TGCAGTGCACGACCCACAGTGAACACTGAAGCTTTCTTT. Amino acids: CSARPTVNTEAFF.

This clonotype has just a few counts. The chain carries TRBV27 and TRBJ2-1; TRBD2 is a possible D gene (6 bases). The CDR3 consists of 15 residues. Trimming shortened V by 3 bases and J by 0 bases, and 9 bases separated the two germline ends. From germline, CDR1 is MNHEY and CDR2 SMNVEV (reference sequence). Here the CDR3 reads CASSFLADSYNEQFF. CDR3 in DNA: TGTGCCAGCAGTTTTTTAGCGGACTCCTACAATGAGCAGTTCTTC.

The genes are TRBV4-2 and TRBJ2-5; 11 bases are a match to TRBD2. This CDR3 has 18 residues. J gave up 5 bases and V 3 bases, and 14 bases lay outside the gene matches. Germline V CDR1 and CDR2: LGHNA, YNFKEQ. The CDR3 loop reads CASSQSRASGGLEETQYF. DNA for the CDR3: TGTGCCAGCAGCCAGTCGAGGGCTAGCGGGGGGCTAGAGGAGACCCAGTACTTC.

CDR3 DNA sequence: TGCAGTGCTCCTCCGGGGACCACAGATACGCAGTATTTT. It translates to CSAPPGTTDTQYF. The genes are TRBV20-1 and TRBJ2-3, with D tentatively TRBD1 or TRBD2 (5 bases each). Per germline, CDR1 DFQATT and CDR2 SNEGSKA (reference sequence). There are 13 residues in the CDR3. V was trimmed by 5 bases and J by 2 bases, leaving 11 bases between them.

This clonotype was detected a few times. The V gene is TRBV7-2, the J gene TRBJ2-1; the D gene is possibly TRBD1 (5 bases). The CDR3 runs to 12 residues. Trimming took off 5 bases at V and 12 bases at J, with 14 bases between the two ends. CDR1 is SGHTA and CDR2 is FQGNSA in the germline V gene. The CDR3: CASSRDRDVQFF. The CDR3 region has the DNA TGTGCCAGCAGCCGCGACAGAGATGTGCAGTTCTTC.

A few counts support this clonotype. The chain links TRBV15 to TRBJ2-1; 10 bases are a match to TRBD2. This CDR3 has 15 amino acids. V dropped 2 bases and J dropped 6; count of bases not matched to a gene: 4. Per the germline V gene, CDR1 is LNHNV and CDR2 is YYDKDF (reference sequence). The CDR3 here is CATSRQSGGVNEQFF. CDR3 DNA: TGTGCCACCAGCAGACAGAGCGGGGGGGTCAATGAGCAGTTCTTC.

In this sample, this clonotype turned up a few times. The V call is TRBV5-6, the J call TRBJ2-1; 9 bases map to TRBD1. Germline assignment: CDR1 SGHDT and CDR2 YYEEEE. J was trimmed by 9 bases and V by 4 bases; bases with no gene match: 11. The CDR3 loop spans 15 amino acids. CDR3 amino acids: CASSPPGTGLVEQFF. The CDR3 nucleotides are TGTGCCAGCAGCCCACCTGGGACAGGGTTGGTTGAGCAGTTCTTC.

This clonotype was seen at least ten times. The chain couples TRBV5-1 to TRBJ2-1; TRBD2 is a possible D gene (5 bases). The CDR3 contains 12 residues. V was cut by 4 bases and J by 9 bases, with 11 bases left in between. Germline V gives CDR1 SGHRS, CDR2 YFSETQ. In nucleotides, the CDR3 is TGCGCCAGCAGCCAGGACTGGGGTGAGCAGTTCTTC. This codes for CASSQDWGEQFF.

This clonotype was found a few times. J is TRBJ2-2 and V is TRBV6-5; the D gene could be TRBD1 or TRBD2 (5 bases each). The V and J ends lost 2 bases and 6 bases respectively, with 13 bases between them. The germline CDR1 and CDR2 sequences are MNHEY and SVGAGI. CDR3 size: 15 residues. CDR3 sequence (DNA): TGTGCCAGCAGTTACGATGGGGGTCCCGCCGGGGAGCTGTTTTTT. As protein: CASSYDGGPAGELFF.

This clonotype showed up just a few times. The chain couples TRBV6-1 to TRBJ2-5, with TRBD1 matching 9 bases. Germline V lookup: CDR1 MNHNS, CDR2 SASEGT. The junction had 10 bases not matched to a gene; V was cut back by 6 bases and J by 5 bases. The CDR3 length is 15 residues. The CDR3 reads CASRSTGQGWETQYF. For the CDR3, the DNA is TGTGCCAGCAGATCTACGGGACAGGGATGGGAGACCCAGTACTTC.

V and J are TRBV6-2 or TRBV6-3 and TRBJ2-7; tentatively, D is TRBD2 (6 bases). The germline V gene has CDR1 MNHEY and CDR2 SVGEGT. The CDR3 extends over 17 amino acids. V was clipped by 0 bases and J by 0 bases, with 15 bases between them. The CDR3 is CASSYSPRDWSSYEQYF. Written as DNA, the CDR3 is TGTGCCAGCAGTTACTCACCCCGGGACTGGAGCTCCTACGAGCAGTACTTC.

This clonotype was seen many times. The chain links TRBV5-1 to TRBJ2-1; D perhaps matches TRBD1 (5 bases). With 3 bases removed from V and 8 bases from J, the gap between germline ends came to 6 bases. The length of the CDR3 is 11 residues. Germline V lookup: CDR1 SGHRS, CDR2 YFSETQ. The chain's CDR3 is CASSWGHEQFF. The CDR3 DNA follows: TGCGCCAGCAGCTGGGGCCATGAGCAGTTCTTC.

This chain links TRBV20-1 with TRBJ1-2; D gene unclear. Germline CDR1 DFQATT, CDR2 SNEGSKA (reference sequence). Trimming cost V 3 bases and J 8 bases, with 16 bases left between them. This CDR3 region has 13 residues. The CDR3 loop reads CSASSVPLEGYTF. CDR3 bases: TGCAGTGCTAGTAGTGTACCCCTGGAGGGCTACACCTTC.

This chain links TRBV7-6 with TRBJ2-1, with 8 bases fitting TRBD1. V dropped 3 bases and J dropped 7; count of bases not matched to a gene: 5. From germline, CDR1 is SGHVS and CDR2 FNYEAQ. The length of the CDR3 is 14 residues. CDR3 bases: TGTGCCAGCAGCTTTAGCAGGGGGCAGAATGAGCAGTTCTTC. The encoded protein is CASSFSRGQNEQFF.

V and J are TRBV2 and TRBJ1-2; tentative D call: TRBD1 (5 bases). Looked up from germline, CDR1 is SNHLY and CDR2 is FYNNEI. The germline V and J ends were trimmed by 4 bases and 7 bases, with 22 bases remaining between them. This CDR3 contains 16 residues. The CDR3 DNA sequence: TGTGCCAGCAGTGTAAATTTCCAGGGAAACCCTGGTGGCTACACCTTC. Protein product: CASSVNFQGNPGGYTF.

The rearrangement links TRBV19 to TRBJ2-3; possible D gene TRBD2, 6 bases. The length of the CDR3 is 14 residues. CDR1 and CDR2 (germline): LNHDA, SQIVND (reference sequence). Trimming removed 6 bases at V and 2 bases at J, with 12 bases between. CDR3 nucleotide sequence: TGTGCCAGTAGAAGGCGGGGATACACAGATACGCAGTATTTT. This translates into CASRRRGYTDTQYF.

This clonotype was detected a few times. The CDR3 protein is CASSLLRDSSYEQYF. The CDR3 DNA is TGCGCCAGCAGCTTGCTGAGGGACAGCTCCTACGAGCAGTACTTC. The chain joins TRBV5-1 to TRBJ2-7; 7 bases map to TRBD1. The V segment lost 1 base and the J segment 0 bases; nucleotides outside the gene matches: 4. The CDR3 extends over 15 amino acids. Germline CDR1 SGHRS, CDR2 YFSETQ.

This chain links TRBV7-6 with TRBJ2-3; D is ambiguous. V was pared by 5 bases and J by 0 bases, with 9 bases between. Germline CDR1 reads SGHVS; CDR2 reads FNYEAQ. This CDR3 comprises 14 residues. CDR3 region: CASSLRASTDTQYF. The DNA for the CDR3 is TGTGCCAGCAGCCTCCGGGCGAGCACAGATACGCAGTATTTT.

The chain has TRBV12-3 or TRBV12-4 and TRBJ1-6; perhaps TRBD1 as D (6 bases). The CDR3 consists of 14 residues. Trimming took 5 bases from V and 10 from J, leaving 15 bases between them. DNA of the CDR3: TGTGCCAGCAGTCCGCGGGGGCTGCGGTCACCCCTCCACTTT. This encodes CASSPRGLRSPLHF.

Ten or more counts support this clonotype. The rearrangement links TRBV20-1 to TRBJ2-5; 8 bases align to TRBD2. The ends lost 8 bases at V and 4 bases at J; junction bases unmatched: 6. The CDR3 is 12 residues long. Germline V gene lookup returns CDR1 DFQATT and CDR2 SNEGSKA (reference sequence). The chain's CDR3 is CSRGGRGETQYF. The CDR3 DNA sequence: TGCAGTCGGGGGGGCCGAGGAGAGACCCAGTACTTC.

The chain is built from TRBV12-3 or TRBV12-4 and TRBJ2-7; unclear D gene. Between the trimmed V and J ends, which lost 6 bases and 0 bases, there was a span of 6 bases. The CDR3 is 12 amino acids. This CDR3 is CASSDISYEQYF. DNA for the CDR3: TGTGCCAGCAGCGACATCTCCTACGAGCAGTACTTC.

The chain combines TRBV6-5 with TRBJ2-2; a possible D gene is TRBD2 (6 bases). Germline V gives CDR1 MNHEY, CDR2 SVGAGI. Trimming stripped 0 bases from V and 4 bases from J, with 6 bases between. The CDR3 sequence is 14 residues long. CDR3: CASSYSGGTGELFF. In nucleotides, the CDR3 is TGTGCCAGCAGTTACTCGGGGGGCACCGGGGAGCTGTTTTTT.

This clonotype has a count of ten or more. The chain recombines TRBV7-2 with TRBJ1-4; D might be TRBD1 (5 bases). The CDR3 contains 16 residues. Trimming pared 3 bases from V and 7 bases from J, leaving 18 bases between. From germline, CDR1 is SGHTA and CDR2 FQGNSA. In DNA form, the CDR3 reads TGTGCCAGCAGCTTCTCTTTCGAACAGGCGCGTGAAAAACTGTTTTTT. Protein: CASSFSFEQAREKLFF.

V gene TRBV6-6 combines with J gene TRBJ1-1; D perhaps matches TRBD1 (5 bases). Germline V CDR1 and CDR2: MNHNY, SVGAGI (reference sequence). V was clipped by 4 bases and J by 8 bases, with 14 bases between them. The CDR3 extends over 13 amino acids. The CDR3 DNA is TGTGCCAGCAGTTCCCCGACGGGGCCAGAAGCTTTCTTT. This codes for CASSSPTGPEAFF.

This sequence joins TRBV6-2 or TRBV6-3 and TRBJ2-3; tentatively, D is TRBD1 (6 bases). The V and J ends lost 8 bases and 1 base respectively, with 16 bases between them. CDR1 MNHEY and CDR2 SVGEGT come from the germline V gene. The CDR3 has 15 amino acids. The CDR3 loop reads CASAEGDTGTDTQYF. CDR3 DNA: TGTGCCAGCGCCGAGGGGGACACCGGCACAGATACGCAGTATTTT.

Ten or more counts support this clonotype. This chain links TRBV20-1 with TRBJ1-6; TRBD1 matches 7 bases. Germline V gene lookup returns CDR1 DFQATT and CDR2 SNEGSKA (reference sequence). The CDR3 is made up of 14 amino acids. The V gene end was trimmed by 0 bases and the J gene end by 9 bases; junction bases not matched to a gene: 5. The CDR3, as DNA: TGCAGTGCTAGAGATGACAGGGAGGCTTCACCCCTCCACTTT. It is translated as CSARDDREASPLHF.

This clonotype was observed at least ten times. This chain joins TRBV29-1 and TRBJ2-3; the D gene is possibly TRBD1 (6 bases). The ends were cut back, 7 bases at V and 5 bases at J, with 10 bases in the middle. Per germline, CDR1 SQVTM and CDR2 ANQGSEA. The CDR3 has 11 amino acids. CDR3 amino acids: CSDVRGDTQYF. CDR3 in DNA: TGCAGCGATGTCAGGGGAGATACGCAGTATTTT.

This chain joins TRBV15 and TRBJ1-2; possible D gene TRBD1, 5 bases. Between the trimmed V and J ends, which lost 5 bases and 4 bases, there was a span of 17 bases. Germline-derived CDR1 and CDR2 are LNHNV and YYDKDF (reference sequence). The CDR3 is made up of 15 amino acids. In DNA, the CDR3 is TGTGCCACCAGCGACCTGGGGGAGGGGAGCTATGGCTACACCTTC. Translating gives CATSDLGEGSYGYTF.